This T cell receptor beta chain emerged from a study of blood T cell repertoires in COVID-19. Shortly before study entry, within 2 weeks, exposed participants had met a COVID-19 case. How the authors handled the data: The assay estimated nucleated cells by amplifying reference gene primers. Clones were sequenced by immunoSEQ multiplex PCR, and TCRdb holds only the in-frame ones, with some missing. The DNA gave D and trimming, while V, J and clone size come from that table. The repertoire includes 300,000 to 450,000 clones, around nine tenths of them detected once, and 0.95% to 1.1% sits in the top ten. The CDR3 totals 15 residues. The germline CDR1 and CDR2 sequences are SGHAT and FQNNGV. V was clipped by 3 bases and J by 4 bases, with 12 bases between them.

The chain is built from TRBV11-2 and TRBJ2-2; a possible D gene is TRBD1 (5 bases). This TCR was sampled from a woman in her 30s who had been exposed to COVID-19. Sequences were obtained from PBMCs or T cells enriched from blood (not recorded which). The CDR3 nucleotides are TGTGCCAGCAGCTTTGAACAGGCCGCCACCGGGGAGCTGTTTTTT. This sequence encodes CASSFEQAATGELFF.